Given below is one T cell receptor (beta chain) in context. The sample comes from a study of blood T cell repertoires in COVID-19. Libraries were prepared by immunoSEQ multiplex PCR; TCRdb keeps only in-frame clonotypes and omits some of them. The sample shows around 160,000 clones, around nine tenths of them seen only once. The J segment lost 10 bases and the V segment lost 4 bases, leaving 9 bases of the junction unmatched. CDR1 GTSNPN and CDR2 SVGIG come from the germline V gene (reference sequence). This CDR3 contains 13 residues. The sequence was obtained from a human donor in a cohort sampled during active COVID-19. The chain recombines TRBV30 with TRBJ1-4; TRBD1 matches at 7 bases. Specimen: peripheral blood. The CDR3 loop is CAWTPGGIGKLFF. CDR3 nucleotide sequence: TGTGCCTGGACACCAGGGGGGATTGGAAAACTGTTTTTT.